The rows below give T cell receptor beta chains drawn from one sample of a study of T cell repertoires in cytomegalovirus infection. TCRdb re-derived calls from the reads in MiXCR, one entry per CDR3 protein. The sample has 150,000 to 200,000 distinct CDR3 sequences, 7.5% to 10% seen once; the top ten hold about 4.6%. Sequencing was performed on PBMCs. Source of these receptors: a human donor in good health (CMV status not recorded). Some clones in this sample may be carry-over from other donors' samples. Each CDR3 is given without its conserved first and last residue. Some rows mark clone size as missing; the rest say once, few, many or name a class of expanded clone.

j_call clone_size v_call cdr3_aa
TRBJ2-1 - TRBV18 ASSPLLASYNEQF
TRBJ1-1 - TRBV28 ASSSRLGMNTEAF
TRBJ2-1 many TRBV28 ASRLTSSYNEQF
TRBJ1-6 many TRBV7-2 ASSLVLGQPNSPLH
TRBJ2-7 - TRBV28 ASLTGGGPYEQY
TRBJ1-5 few TRBV19 ASRYAMGGSNQPQH
TRBJ2-1 many TRBV7-2 ASSLSRGSYNEQF
TRBJ1-1 many TRBV3-1 ASSQGNRQAF
TRBJ1-3 few TRBV19 ASREDRISGNTIY
TRBJ2-3 many TRBV7-2 ASSGGQSSTDTQY
TRBJ2-4 few TRBV6-2/TRBV6-3 ASSEDRKNIQY
TRBJ1-1 few TRBV4-3 ASRVGGTNTEAF
TRBJ2-1 few TRBV5-1 ASSSGRGIEQF
TRBJ2-3 few TRBV15 ATSRQQGHTQY
TRBJ1-5 many TRBV7-2 ASSKDRSTNQPQH
TRBJ2-7 many TRBV28 ASYTPGRAGGEQY
TRBJ1-2 many TRBV7-2 ASSFLGAQNYGYT